The TCR beta chain under discussion was sequenced for a study of T-cell memory formation after mild COVID-19. Overall study context: Largely, TCR clusters stayed within a single donor.

TCRdb processed the 5' RACE reads anew with MiXCR; each CDR3 protein has one entry. Seen here are approximately 300,000 distinct CDR3 sequences, approximately 15% observed once, and the top ten hold more than 20%. Germline CDR1 SGHTA, CDR2 FQGTGA. The V gene lost 6 bases and the J gene lost 7 bases, with 15 bases spanning the gap. CDR3 length: 14 residues. J is TRBJ2-2 and V is TRBV7-3, with D possibly TRBD2 on 5 matching bases. Sequenced material: PBMCs or a T cell subset sorted from them (not recorded which). The receptor was derived from a man in his late teens or twenties who had mild COVID-19 (a few samples of this study predate the infection). Cell type and time point are not known. The CDR3 spells CASRLDPGSGELFF. CDR3 nucleotide sequence: TGTGCCAGCAGATTAGACCCGGGGAGCGGGGAGCTGTTTTTT.